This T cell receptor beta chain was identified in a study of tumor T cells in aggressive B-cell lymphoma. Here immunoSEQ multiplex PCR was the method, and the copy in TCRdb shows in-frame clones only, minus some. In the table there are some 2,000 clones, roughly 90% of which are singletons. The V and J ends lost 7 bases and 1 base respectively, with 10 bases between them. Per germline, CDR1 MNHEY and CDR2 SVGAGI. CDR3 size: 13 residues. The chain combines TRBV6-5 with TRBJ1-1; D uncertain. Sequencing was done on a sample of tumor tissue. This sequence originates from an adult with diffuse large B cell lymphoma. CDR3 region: CASTPRGNTEAFF. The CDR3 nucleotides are TGTGCCAGCACCCCTCGGGGGAACACTGAAGCTTTCTTT.